The entry that follows covers one T cell receptor beta chain sequence. Repertoires were generated with immunoSEQ multiplex PCR, while TCRdb's copy carries only in-frame clones and drops some. This table holds about 84,000 clones, roughly 89% found once. The data are from a study of OX40 agonist ivuxolimab in advanced cancers. The sample was CD4+ or CD8+ T cells sorted from blood, taken in a trial of the OX40 agonist ivuxolimab. This clonotype was sampled from an adult with an advanced solid tumor such as melanoma, head and neck, liver or kidney cancer.

Here the CDR3 DNA reads TGTGCCAGCAGCCCGTACACGGAGGGCATTCAGTACTTC. Its translation is CASSPYTEGIQYF. This chain connects TRBV5-6 to TRBJ2-4; a possible D gene is TRBD2 (6 bases). CDR1 is SGHDT, CDR2 YYEEEE, per germline. The length of the CDR3 is 13 residues. V shed 4 bases and J shed 9 bases, with 14 bases lying between them.